This passage covers 26 T cell receptor beta chains from one sample sequenced in a study of graft-versus-host responses after intestinal transplantation. The repertoire was sequenced with immunoSEQ multiplex PCR; TCRdb's copy has only in-frame clones and lacks some. Here the sample spans 90,000 to 120,000 clones, more than 75% being singletons. Antigens of these TCRs are unknown. Sequenced here: unstimulated CD4+ T cells sorted from spleen or lymph node cells, sampled before intestinal transplant. The receptors derive from a human donor who received an intestinal transplant.

The DNA for the CDR3 is TGTGCCAGCAGCCTACTACGGGGGAACCCTGGAAACACCATATATTTT. Encoded protein: CASSLLRGNPGNTIYF. The rearrangement links TRBV5-5 to TRBJ1-3; possible D gene TRBD1, 5 bases. The CDR3 is 16 amino acids. V lost 4 bases to trimming and J lost 2 bases, with 16 bases between them. Germline V gives CDR1 SGHKS, CDR2 YYEKEE (reference sequence).

The rearrangement joins TRBV5-5 to TRBJ1-4; no clear D gene. This CDR3 has 15 residues. Trimming shortened V by 4 bases and J by 8 bases, and 18 bases separated the two germline ends. CDR1 SGHKS and CDR2 YYEKEE come from the germline V gene (reference sequence). CDR3 sequence: CASSPGGRLREKLFF. The CDR3 DNA reads as TGTGCCAGCAGCCCCGGCGGGAGGTTGCGCGAAAAACTGTTTTTT.

V is TRBV7-3 and J is TRBJ2-1, with 10 bases matching TRBD2. J was trimmed by 2 bases and V by 5 bases; bases with no gene match: 3. Germline assignment: CDR1 SGHTA and CDR2 FQGTGA. CDR3 size: 15 residues. This CDR3 reads CASSQGLATYNEQFF. The CDR3 bases are TGTGCCAGCAGCCAGGGACTAGCGACCTACAATGAGCAGTTCTTC.

The V and J genes are TRBV5-1 and TRBJ1-2, with 9 bases matching TRBD1. CDR3 length: 15 residues. In germline, CDR1 is SGHRS, CDR2 YFSETQ. The V and J ends lost 0 bases and 8 bases, in that order; junction bases with no gene match: 8. The CDR3, as DNA: TGCGCCAGCAGCTTGGGAGGGGGACAGGGCGGCGGCTACACCTTC. This encodes CASSLGGGQGGGYTF. The full variable domain, rest sourced from reference TRBV5-1 and TRBJ1-2, is KAGVTQTPRYLIKTRGQQVTLSCSPISGHRSVSWYQQTPGQGLQFLFEYFSETQRNKGNFPGRFSGRQFSNSRSEMNVSTLELGDSALYLCASSLGGGQGGGYTFGSGTRLTVV.

This clone has a single count. The chain carries TRBV9 and TRBJ1-1; 9 nucleotides agree with TRBD1. This CDR3 is built from 14 residues. Unmatched junction bases numbered 6, after V lost 4 bases and J lost 5 bases. Germline V gene lookup returns CDR1 SGDLS and CDR2 YYNGEE. The CDR3 loop reads CASSLGTGRTEAFF. The DNA of the CDR3 is TGTGCCAGCAGCCTAGGGACAGGGAGAACTGAAGCTTTCTTT. Based on the CDR3 plus reference TRBV9 and TRBJ1-1, the full variable domain is DSGVTQTPKHLITATGQRVTLRCSPRSGDLSVYWYQQSLDQGLQFLIQYYNGEERAKGNILERFSAQQFPDLHSELNLSSLELGDSALYFCASSLGTGRTEAFFGQGTRLTVV.

This clone was seen just once. The CDR3 coding sequence is TGCGCCAGCAGGTTGAACACTGAAGCTTTCTTT. Encoded protein: CASRLNTEAFF. This chain links TRBV5-1 with TRBJ1-1, with no clear D. The CDR3 length is 11 residues. Between the trimmed V and J ends, which lost 5 bases and 0 bases, there was a span of 2 bases. Germline assignment: CDR1 SGHRS and CDR2 YFSETQ. The variable domain in full, with the rest retrieved from reference TRBV5-1 and TRBJ1-1, is KAGVTQTPRYLIKTRGQQVTLSCSPISGHRSVSWYQQTPGQGLQFLFEYFSETQRNKGNFPGRFSGRQFSNSRSEMNVSTLELGDSALYLCASRLNTEAFFGQGTRLTVV.

V is TRBV4-2 and J is TRBJ2-2, with TRBD2 matching 10 bases. The CDR3 consists of 16 residues. Germline CDR1 reads LGHNA; CDR2 reads YNFKEQ. V shed 4 bases, J shed 7 bases, and the junction held 9 bases outside the gene matches. The CDR3 DNA sequence: TGTGCCAGCAGCCGAAGCGGGGGGGCCGGTGACGGGGAGCTGTTTTTT. It specifies CASSRSGGAGDGELFF.

V usage is TRBV27 and J usage is TRBJ2-7; D is possibly TRBD2 (6 bases). This CDR3 has 13 residues. Germline loops: CDR1 MNHEY, CDR2 SMNVEV (reference sequence). The ends were cut back, 2 bases at V and 5 bases at J, with 10 bases in the middle. The CDR3 sequence is CASSLGRLDEQYF. CDR3 nucleotides: TGTGCCAGCAGTTTAGGGAGGTTGGACGAGCAGTACTTC.

This chain connects TRBV4-1 to TRBJ2-7; TRBD1 agrees at 9 bases. Germline V CDR1 and CDR2: MGHRA, YSYEKL. The CDR3 covers 17 residues. The junction had 13 bases not matched to a gene; V was cut back by 2 bases and J by 5 bases. CDR3 nucleotides: TGCGCCAGCAGCCAATATAAAATTCGGGACAGGGTACACGAGCAGTACTTC. Amino acid sequence: CASSQYKIRDRVHEQYF.

The chain is built from TRBV7-9 and TRBJ2-3; 9 bases line up with TRBD2. V trimming: 5 bases; J trimming: 4 bases; junction bases outside the gene matches: 1. Germline loops: CDR1 SEHNR, CDR2 FQNEAQ (reference sequence). CDR3 length: 13 amino acids. DNA for the CDR3: TGTGCCAGCAGCCCTAGCGGGGCAGATACGCAGTATTTT. Encoded protein: CASSPSGADTQYF.

This clone has more than one count but fewer than ten. The rearrangement uses TRBV10-3 and TRBJ1-3; 8 nucleotides match TRBD1. CDR1 and CDR2 from the germline V gene are ENHRY and SYGVKD. Unmatched junction bases numbered 9, after V lost 6 bases and J lost 2 bases. The CDR3 spans 16 residues. The CDR3 sequence: CAIRRTGSFTGNTIYF. Here the CDR3 DNA reads TGTGCCATCAGGAGGACAGGGAGTTTCACTGGAAACACCATATATTTT.

CDR3: CAIRSGQISYNEQFF. In DNA form, the CDR3 reads TGTGCCATCAGGTCGGGACAAATTTCCTACAATGAGCAGTTCTTC. The V call is TRBV10-3, the J call TRBJ2-1, with D tentatively TRBD1 (6 bases). This CDR3 is 15 amino acids long. From germline, CDR1 is ENHRY and CDR2 SYGVKD. With 6 bases removed from V and 1 base from J, the gap between germline ends came to 13 bases.

The chain uses TRBV30 and TRBJ2-7; a possible D gene is TRBD1 (6 bases). CDR1 is GTSNPN and CDR2 is SVGIG in the germline V gene (reference sequence). Deletions cut 0 bases from V and 0 bases from J, with 9 bases between. CDR3 length: 14 residues. DNA of the CDR3: TGTGCCTGGAGTGTAGGGGGTGGCTCCTACGAGCAGTACTTC. Translating gives CAWSVGGGSYEQYF.

J is TRBJ2-3 and V is TRBV11-2; 10 nucleotides match TRBD2. After removal of 6 bases from V and 4 bases from J, the junction contained 4 bases not matched to a gene. CDR3 length: 14 amino acids. Germline V gene sequence: CDR1 SGHAT, CDR2 FQNNGV. CDR3 loop: CASRPSGRADTQYF. The CDR3 bases are TGTGCCAGCAGGCCTAGCGGGAGAGCAGATACGCAGTATTTT.

V usage is TRBV7-6 and J usage is TRBJ2-1; perhaps D is TRBD1 or TRBD2 (6 bases each). Germline CDR1 and CDR2: SGHVS and FNYEAQ. V gave up 5 bases and J gave up 0 bases, with 11 bases separating them. The CDR3 is 15 amino acids. CDR3 nucleotides: TGTGCCAGCAGCCCCGAGGGGGGCTCCTACAATGAGCAGTTCTTC. Amino acid sequence: CASSPEGGSYNEQFF.

This clone was seen just once. The chain is built from TRBV4-1 and TRBJ1-6; D is ambiguous. The V gene's germline CDR1 is MGHRA and CDR2 YSYEKL. V lost 1 base and J 10 bases, leaving 20 bases between the germline ends. This CDR3 is built from 17 residues. The CDR3 spells CASSQVLRAIEESPLHF. For the CDR3, the DNA is TGCGCCAGCAGCCAAGTTTTGAGGGCTATCGAAGAATCACCCCTCCACTTT.

The genes are TRBV9 and TRBJ1-6; D is perhaps TRBD1 (5 bases). The CDR3 is 15 amino acids. CDR1 SGDLS and CDR2 YYNGEE come from the germline V gene. Deletions cut 0 bases from V and 5 bases from J, with 9 bases between. The CDR3 DNA follows: TGTGCCAGCAGCGTAGCTGGCAGGGATAATTCACCCCTCCACTTT. It is translated as CASSVAGRDNSPLHF.

The chain uses TRBV9 and TRBJ2-2; D is ambiguous. Germline CDR1 and CDR2: SGDLS and YYNGEE. The CDR3 spans 15 residues. Trimming shortened V by 0 bases and J by 7 bases, and 13 bases separated the two germline ends. CDR3 coding DNA: TGTGCCAGCAGCGTAGCCCCCAGCTTTGGCGGGGAGCTGTTTTTT. Amino acids: CASSVAPSFGGELFF. Supplemented by reference TRBV9 and TRBJ2-2, the full variable domain reads DSGVTQTPKHLITATGQRVTLRCSPRSGDLSVYWYQQSLDQGLQFLIQYYNGEERAKGNILERFSAQQFPDLHSELNLSSLELGDSALYFCASSVAPSFGGELFFGEGSRLTVL.

V and J are TRBV6-5 and TRBJ2-4, with D possibly matching TRBD2 (6 bases). The CDR3 loop spans 15 amino acids. The ends were cut back, 2 bases at V and 0 bases at J, with 8 bases in the middle. The germline V gene has CDR1 MNHEY and CDR2 SVGAGI. The CDR3 coding sequence is TGTGCCAGCAGTTACGGCGGGGTAGCCAAAAACATTCAGTACTTC. This translates into CASSYGGVAKNIQYF.

The chain links TRBV19 to TRBJ1-2; no definite D call. The germline V gene has CDR1 LNHDA and CDR2 SQIVND (reference sequence). Trimming removed 6 bases from V and 1 base from J, with 12 bases in between. The CDR3 is 14 amino acids. CDR3 amino acids: CASRVVGYNYGYTF. CDR3 bases: TGTGCCAGTAGAGTGGTAGGGTATAACTATGGCTACACCTTC.

This chain connects TRBV9 to TRBJ2-2; D is perhaps TRBD2 (5 bases). The CDR3 sequence is 14 residues long. V was trimmed by 8 bases and J by 5 bases, leaving 16 bases between them. Looked up from germline, CDR1 is SGDLS and CDR2 is YYNGEE. The CDR3 bases are TGTGCCAGTTCGGGGAGCAAGATTACCGGGGAGCTGTTTTTT. As protein: CASSGSKITGELFF.

In nucleotides, the CDR3 is TGCGCCAGCAGCCTCCCACAGGGTGAGAACGAGCAGTACTTC. Translated: CASSLPQGENEQYF. V usage is TRBV5-1 and J usage is TRBJ2-7, with a weak D call TRBD1 (6 bases). This CDR3 is built from 14 residues. Germline loops: CDR1 SGHRS, CDR2 YFSETQ. Trimming left V 4 bases short and J 5 bases short, with 16 bases between.

Only one count was recorded for this clone. The chain is built from TRBV11-2 and TRBJ1-2; a possible D gene is TRBD1 (5 bases). The germline V and J ends were trimmed by 1 base and 3 bases, with 15 bases remaining between them. Germline V gives CDR1 SGHAT, CDR2 FQNNGV. The CDR3 has 16 amino acids. The CDR3 protein is CASSLGAGGTDYGYTF. The CDR3 coding sequence is TGTGCCAGCAGCTTAGGAGCCGGGGGGACCGACTATGGCTACACCTTC. Full variable domain (outside the CDR3, taken from reference TRBV11-2 and TRBJ1-2): EAGVAQSPRYKIIEKRQSVAFWCNPISGHATLYWYQQILGQGPKLLIQFQNNGVVDDSQLPKDRFSAERLKGVDSTLKIQPAKLEDSAVYLCASSLGAGGTDYGYTFGSGTRLTVV.

The chain has TRBV28 and TRBJ1-2, with 7 bases lining up with TRBD1. The CDR3 is made up of 14 amino acids. The germline CDR1 and CDR2 sequences are MDHEN and SYDVKM. J was trimmed by 7 bases and V by 5 bases; bases with no gene match: 10. CDR3 nucleotides: TGTGCCAGCAGTCCCCTTAGAGGGGGCAGTGGCTACACCTTC. It translates to CASSPLRGGSGYTF.

The chain is built from TRBV5-1 and TRBJ2-5; 10 bases match TRBD2. Per the germline V gene, CDR1 is SGHRS and CDR2 is YFSETQ. Unmatched junction bases numbered 3, after V lost 0 bases and J lost 7 bases. There are 14 residues in the CDR3. CDR3 sequence reads: CASSLDPSGRTQYF. CDR3 nucleotides: TGCGCCAGCAGCTTGGATCCTAGCGGGAGGACCCAGTACTTC.

This chain links TRBV18 with TRBJ2-7; unclear D gene. The CDR3 contains 14 residues. Per the germline V gene, CDR1 is KGHSH and CDR2 is LQKENI. V lost 3 bases, J lost 3 bases, and 12 bases lay in between. This chain's CDR3 is CASSPSQSDYEQYF. The CDR3 region has the DNA TGTGCCAGCTCACCTTCCCAGTCGGACTACGAGCAGTACTTC.